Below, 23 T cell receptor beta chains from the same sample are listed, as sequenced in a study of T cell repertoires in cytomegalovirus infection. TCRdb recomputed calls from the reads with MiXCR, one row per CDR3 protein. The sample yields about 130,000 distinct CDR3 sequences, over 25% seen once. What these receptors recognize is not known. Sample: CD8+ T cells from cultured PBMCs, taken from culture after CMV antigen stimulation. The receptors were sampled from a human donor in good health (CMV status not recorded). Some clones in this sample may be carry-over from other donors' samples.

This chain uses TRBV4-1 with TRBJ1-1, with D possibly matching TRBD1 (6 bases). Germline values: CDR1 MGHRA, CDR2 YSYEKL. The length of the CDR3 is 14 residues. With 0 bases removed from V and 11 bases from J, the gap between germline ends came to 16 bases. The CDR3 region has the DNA TGCGCCAGCAGCCAAGAGGGGGCAGACAGGCGGGCTTTCTTT. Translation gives CASSQEGADRRAFF.

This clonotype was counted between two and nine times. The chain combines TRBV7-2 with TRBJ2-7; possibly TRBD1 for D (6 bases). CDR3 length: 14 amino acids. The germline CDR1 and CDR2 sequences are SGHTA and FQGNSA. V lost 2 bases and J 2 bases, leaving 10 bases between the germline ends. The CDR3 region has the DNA TGTGCCAGCAGCTTAAGGTGGGACACCTACGAGCAGTACTTC. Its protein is CASSLRWDTYEQYF.

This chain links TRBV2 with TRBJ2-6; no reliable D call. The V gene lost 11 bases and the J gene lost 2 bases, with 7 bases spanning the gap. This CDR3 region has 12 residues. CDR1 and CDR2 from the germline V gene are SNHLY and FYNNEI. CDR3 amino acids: CALGAGANVLTF. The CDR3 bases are TGTGCCTTGGGTGCTGGGGCCAACGTCCTGACTTTC.

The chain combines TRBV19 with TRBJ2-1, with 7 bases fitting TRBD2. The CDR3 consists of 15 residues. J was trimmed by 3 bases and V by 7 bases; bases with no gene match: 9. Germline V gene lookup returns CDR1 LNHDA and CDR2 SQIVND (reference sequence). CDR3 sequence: CASTPSGVGYNEQFF. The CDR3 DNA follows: TGTGCCAGTACCCCGAGCGGGGTGGGCTACAATGAGCAGTTCTTC.

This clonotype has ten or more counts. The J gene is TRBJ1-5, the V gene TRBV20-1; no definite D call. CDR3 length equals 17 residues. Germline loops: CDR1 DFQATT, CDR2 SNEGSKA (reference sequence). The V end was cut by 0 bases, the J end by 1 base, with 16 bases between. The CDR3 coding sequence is TGCAGTGCTAGAGAGGGAATGGAAAGATTAAGCAATCAGCCCCAGCATTTT. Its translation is CSAREGMERLSNQPQHF.

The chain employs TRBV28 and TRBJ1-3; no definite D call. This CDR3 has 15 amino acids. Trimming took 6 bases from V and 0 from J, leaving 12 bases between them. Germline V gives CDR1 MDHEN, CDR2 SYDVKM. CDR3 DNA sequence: TGTGCCAGCAGCCTTGGGGAAACCTCTGGAAACACCATATATTTT. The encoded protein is CASSLGETSGNTIYF.

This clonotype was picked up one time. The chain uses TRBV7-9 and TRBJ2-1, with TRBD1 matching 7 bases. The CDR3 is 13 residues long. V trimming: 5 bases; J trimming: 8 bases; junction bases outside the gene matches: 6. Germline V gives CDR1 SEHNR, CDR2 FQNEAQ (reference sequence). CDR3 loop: CASSRDSNYEQFF. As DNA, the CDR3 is TGTGCCAGCAGCCGGGACAGCAACTATGAGCAGTTCTTC. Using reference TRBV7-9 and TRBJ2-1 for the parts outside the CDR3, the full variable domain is DTGVSQNPRHKITKRGQNVTFRCDPISEHNRLYWYRQTLGQGPEFLTYFQNEAQLEKSRLLSDRFSAERPKGSFSTLEIQRTEQGDSAMYLCASSRDSNYEQFFGPGTRLTVL.

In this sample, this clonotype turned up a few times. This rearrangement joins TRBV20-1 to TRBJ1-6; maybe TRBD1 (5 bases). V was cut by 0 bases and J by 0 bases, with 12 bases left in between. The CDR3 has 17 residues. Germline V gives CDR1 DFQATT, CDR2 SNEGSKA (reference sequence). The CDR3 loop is CSARDSREGSYNSPLHF. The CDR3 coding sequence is TGCAGTGCTAGAGATAGCAGGGAAGGCTCCTATAATTCACCCCTCCACTTT.

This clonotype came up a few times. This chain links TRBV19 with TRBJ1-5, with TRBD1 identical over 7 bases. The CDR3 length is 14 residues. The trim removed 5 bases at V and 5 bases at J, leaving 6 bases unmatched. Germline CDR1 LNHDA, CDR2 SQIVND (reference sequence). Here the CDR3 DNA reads TGTGCCAGTAGTGAGTTCAGGGGGTATCAGCCCCAGCATTTT. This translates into CASSEFRGYQPQHF. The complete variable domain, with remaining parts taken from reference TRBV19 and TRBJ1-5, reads DGGITQSPKYLFRKEGQNVTLSCEQNLNHDAMYWYRQDPGQGLRLIYYSQIVNDFQKGDIAEGYSVSREKKESFPLTVTSAQKNPTAFYLCASSEFRGYQPQHFGDGTRLSIL.

CDR3 residues: CASSLGPGASGAYTF. The CDR3 coding sequence is TGTGCCAGCAGCTTAGGTCCGGGGGCTAGTGGTGCCTACACCTTC. V usage is TRBV7-8 and J usage is TRBJ1-2; D is possibly TRBD1 (6 bases). The ends were cut back, 1 base at V and 10 bases at J, with 19 bases in the middle. Germline V gene sequence: CDR1 SGHVS, CDR2 FQNEAQ. CDR3 length: 15 residues.

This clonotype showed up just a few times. This chain's CDR3 is CASSLGWLASYSYNEQFF. In DNA form, the CDR3 reads TGTGCCAGCAGCTTAGGTTGGTTAGCTAGCTACTCCTACAATGAGCAGTTCTTC. The chain carries TRBV7-2 and TRBJ2-1; D is perhaps TRBD2 (5 bases). Germline V lookup: CDR1 SGHTA, CDR2 FQGNSA. The CDR3 extends over 18 amino acids. Trimming cost V 1 base and J 0 bases, with 16 bases left between them.

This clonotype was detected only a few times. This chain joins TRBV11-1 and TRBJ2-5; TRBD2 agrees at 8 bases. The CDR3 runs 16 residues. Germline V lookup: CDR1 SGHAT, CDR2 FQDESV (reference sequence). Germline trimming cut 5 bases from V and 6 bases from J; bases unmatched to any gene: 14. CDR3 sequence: CASSQQVAGRIKTQYF. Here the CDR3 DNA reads TGTGCCAGCAGCCAGCAGGTAGCGGGGAGGATAAAGACCCAGTACTTC.

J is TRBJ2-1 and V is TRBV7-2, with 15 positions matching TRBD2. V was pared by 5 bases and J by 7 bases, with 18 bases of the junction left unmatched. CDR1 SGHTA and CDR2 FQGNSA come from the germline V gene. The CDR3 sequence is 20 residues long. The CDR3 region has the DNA TGTGCCAGCAGCCCGCGATGGACTAGCGGGGGGGCATTAAAAGGGAATGAGCAGTTCTTC. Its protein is CASSPRWTSGGALKGNEQFF.

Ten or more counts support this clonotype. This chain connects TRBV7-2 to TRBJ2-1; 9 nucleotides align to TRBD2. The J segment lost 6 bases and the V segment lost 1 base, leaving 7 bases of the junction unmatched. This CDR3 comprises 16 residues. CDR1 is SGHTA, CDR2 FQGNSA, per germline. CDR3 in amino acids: CASSLGLLAGINEQFF. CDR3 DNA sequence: TGTGCCAGCAGCTTAGGTCTCCTAGCGGGGATCAATGAGCAGTTCTTC.

CDR3 region: CATSRDLEQETQYF. The CDR3 nucleotides read TGTGCCACCAGCAGAGATCTGGAACAAGAGACCCAGTACTTC. The rearrangement links TRBV15 to TRBJ2-5, with D uncertain. V lost 0 bases and J 2 bases, leaving 7 bases between the germline ends. The length of the CDR3 is 14 residues. Germline assignment: CDR1 LNHNV and CDR2 YYDKDF (reference sequence).

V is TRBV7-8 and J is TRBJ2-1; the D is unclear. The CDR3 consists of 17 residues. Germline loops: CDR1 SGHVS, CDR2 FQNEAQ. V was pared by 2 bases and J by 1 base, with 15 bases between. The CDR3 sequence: CASSLSHRVKSYNEQFF. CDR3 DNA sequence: TGTGCCAGCAGCTTATCACACCGGGTAAAATCCTACAATGAGCAGTTCTTC.

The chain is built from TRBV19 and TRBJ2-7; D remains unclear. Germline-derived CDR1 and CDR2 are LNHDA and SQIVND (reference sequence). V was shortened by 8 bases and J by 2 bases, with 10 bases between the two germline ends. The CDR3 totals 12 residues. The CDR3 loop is CASYLGPYEQYF. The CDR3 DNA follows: TGTGCCAGTTACCTGGGTCCCTACGAGCAGTACTTC.

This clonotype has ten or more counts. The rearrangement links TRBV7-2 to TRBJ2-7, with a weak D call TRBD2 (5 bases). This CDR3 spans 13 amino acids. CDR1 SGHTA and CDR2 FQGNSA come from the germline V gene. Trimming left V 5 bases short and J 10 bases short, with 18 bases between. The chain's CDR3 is CASSTGSLRGQYF. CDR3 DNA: TGTGCCAGCAGCACCGGGTCCCTACGGGGACAGTACTTC.

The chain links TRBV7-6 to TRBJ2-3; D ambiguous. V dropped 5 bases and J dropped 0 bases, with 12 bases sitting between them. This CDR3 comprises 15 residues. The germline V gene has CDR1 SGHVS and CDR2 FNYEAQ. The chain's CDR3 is CASSPTYSSTDTQYF. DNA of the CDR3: TGTGCCAGCAGCCCTACCTATAGTAGCACAGATACGCAGTATTTT.

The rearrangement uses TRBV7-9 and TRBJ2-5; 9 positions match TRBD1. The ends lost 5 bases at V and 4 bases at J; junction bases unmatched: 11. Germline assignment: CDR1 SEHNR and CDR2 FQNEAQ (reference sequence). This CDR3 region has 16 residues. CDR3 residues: CASSPSDRGVAETQYF. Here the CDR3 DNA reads TGTGCCAGCAGCCCGTCGGACAGGGGAGTGGCAGAGACCCAGTACTTC.

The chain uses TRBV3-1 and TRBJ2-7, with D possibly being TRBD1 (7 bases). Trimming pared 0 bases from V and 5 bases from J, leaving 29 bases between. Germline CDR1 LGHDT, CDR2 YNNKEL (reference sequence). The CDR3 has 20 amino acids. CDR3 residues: CASSQDLAGQMNYISDEQYF. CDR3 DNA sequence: TGTGCCAGCAGCCAAGATTTGGCGGGACAGATGAATTACATTTCCGACGAGCAGTACTTC.

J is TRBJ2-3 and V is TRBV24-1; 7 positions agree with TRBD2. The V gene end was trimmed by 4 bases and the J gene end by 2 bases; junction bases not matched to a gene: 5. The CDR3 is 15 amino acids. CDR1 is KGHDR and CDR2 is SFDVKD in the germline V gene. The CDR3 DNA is TGTGCCACCAGTGAAACGGGGGGAATCACAGATACGCAGTATTTT. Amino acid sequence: CATSETGGITDTQYF.

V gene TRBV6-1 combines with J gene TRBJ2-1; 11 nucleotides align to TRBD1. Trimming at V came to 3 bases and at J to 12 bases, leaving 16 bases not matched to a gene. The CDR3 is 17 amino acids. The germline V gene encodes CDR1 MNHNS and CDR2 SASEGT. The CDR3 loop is CASSDLGQGATWWGQFF. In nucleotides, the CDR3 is TGTGCCAGCAGTGACCTCGGACAGGGGGCTACGTGGTGGGGGCAGTTCTTC.